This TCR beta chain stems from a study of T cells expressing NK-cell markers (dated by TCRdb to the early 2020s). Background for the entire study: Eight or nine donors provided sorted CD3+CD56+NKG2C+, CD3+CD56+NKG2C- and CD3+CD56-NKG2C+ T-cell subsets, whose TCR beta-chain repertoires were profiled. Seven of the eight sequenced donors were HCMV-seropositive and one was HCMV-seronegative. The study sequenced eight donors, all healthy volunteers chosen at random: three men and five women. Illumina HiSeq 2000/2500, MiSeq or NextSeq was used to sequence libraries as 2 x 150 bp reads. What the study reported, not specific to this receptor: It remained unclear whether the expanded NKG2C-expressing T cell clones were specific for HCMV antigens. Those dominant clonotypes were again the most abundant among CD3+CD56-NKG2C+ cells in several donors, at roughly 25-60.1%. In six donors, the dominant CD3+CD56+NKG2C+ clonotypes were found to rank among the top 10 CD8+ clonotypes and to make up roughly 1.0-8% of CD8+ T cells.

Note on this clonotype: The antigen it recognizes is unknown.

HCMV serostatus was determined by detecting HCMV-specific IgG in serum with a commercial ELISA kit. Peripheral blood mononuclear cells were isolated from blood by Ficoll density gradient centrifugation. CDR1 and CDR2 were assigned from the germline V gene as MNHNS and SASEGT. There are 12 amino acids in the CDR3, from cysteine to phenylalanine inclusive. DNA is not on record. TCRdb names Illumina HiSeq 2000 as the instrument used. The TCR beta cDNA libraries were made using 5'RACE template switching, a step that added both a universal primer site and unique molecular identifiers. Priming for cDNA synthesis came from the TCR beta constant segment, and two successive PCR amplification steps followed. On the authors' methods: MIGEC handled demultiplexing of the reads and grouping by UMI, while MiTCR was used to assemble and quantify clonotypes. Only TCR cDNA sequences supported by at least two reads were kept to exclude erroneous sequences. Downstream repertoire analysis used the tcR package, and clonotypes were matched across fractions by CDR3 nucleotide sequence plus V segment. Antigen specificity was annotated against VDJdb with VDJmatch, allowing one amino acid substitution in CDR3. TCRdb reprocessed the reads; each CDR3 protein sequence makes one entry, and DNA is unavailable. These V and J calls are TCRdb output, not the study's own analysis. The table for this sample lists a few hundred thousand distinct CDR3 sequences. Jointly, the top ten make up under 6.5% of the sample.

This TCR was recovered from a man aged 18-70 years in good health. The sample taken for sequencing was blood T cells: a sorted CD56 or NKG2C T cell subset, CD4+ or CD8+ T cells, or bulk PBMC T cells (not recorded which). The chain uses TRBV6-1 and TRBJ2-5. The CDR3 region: CASEKYQETQYF.